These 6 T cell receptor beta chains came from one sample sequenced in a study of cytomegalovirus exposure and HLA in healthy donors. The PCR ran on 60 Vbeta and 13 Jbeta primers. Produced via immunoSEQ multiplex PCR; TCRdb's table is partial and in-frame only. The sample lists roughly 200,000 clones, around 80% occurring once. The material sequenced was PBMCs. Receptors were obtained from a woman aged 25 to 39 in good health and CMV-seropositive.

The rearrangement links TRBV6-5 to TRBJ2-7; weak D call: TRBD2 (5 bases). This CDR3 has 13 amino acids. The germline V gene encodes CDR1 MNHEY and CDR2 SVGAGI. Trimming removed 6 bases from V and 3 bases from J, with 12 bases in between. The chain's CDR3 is CASRFPGGYEQYF. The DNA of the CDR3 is TGTGCCAGCAGGTTTCCAGGAGGCTACGAGCAGTACTTC.

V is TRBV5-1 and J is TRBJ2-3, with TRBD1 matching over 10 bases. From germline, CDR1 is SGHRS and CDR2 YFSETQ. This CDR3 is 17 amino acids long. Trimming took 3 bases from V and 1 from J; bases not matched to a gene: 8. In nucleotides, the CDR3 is TGCGCCAGCAGCTCTGGACAGGGGGTAATGGGCACAGATACGCAGTATTTT. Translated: CASSSGQGVMGTDTQYF.

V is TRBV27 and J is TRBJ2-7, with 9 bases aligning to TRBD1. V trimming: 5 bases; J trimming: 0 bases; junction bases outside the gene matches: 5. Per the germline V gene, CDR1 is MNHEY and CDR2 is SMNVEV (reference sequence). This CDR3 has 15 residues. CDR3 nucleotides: TGTGCCAGCAGTCCCGACAGGGGGAGCTCCTACGAGCAGTACTTC. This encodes CASSPDRGSSYEQYF.

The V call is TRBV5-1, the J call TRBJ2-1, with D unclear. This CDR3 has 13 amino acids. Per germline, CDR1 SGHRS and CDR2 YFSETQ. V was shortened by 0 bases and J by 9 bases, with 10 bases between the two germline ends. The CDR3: CASSLDLYLEQFF. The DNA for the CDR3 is TGCGCCAGCAGCTTGGACCTCTACCTTGAGCAGTTCTTC.

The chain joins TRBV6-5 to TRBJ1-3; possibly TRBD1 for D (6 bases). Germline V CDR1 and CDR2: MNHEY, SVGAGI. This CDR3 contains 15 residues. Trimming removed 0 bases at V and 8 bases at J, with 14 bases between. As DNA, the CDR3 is TGTGCCAGCAGTTACTCGGGACACTCTGGGCACACCATATATTTT. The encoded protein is CASSYSGHSGHTIYF.

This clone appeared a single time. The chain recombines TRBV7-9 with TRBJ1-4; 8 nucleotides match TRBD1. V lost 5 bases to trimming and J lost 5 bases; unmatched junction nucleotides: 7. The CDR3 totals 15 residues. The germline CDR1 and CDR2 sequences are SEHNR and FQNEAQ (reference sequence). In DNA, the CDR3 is TGTGCCAGCAGCCGCCCGGACAGGGACAATGAAAAACTGTTTTTT. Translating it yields CASSRPDRDNEKLFF. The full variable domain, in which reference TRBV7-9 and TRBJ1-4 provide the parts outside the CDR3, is DTGVSQNPRHKITKRGQNVTFRCDPISEHNRLYWYRQTLGQGPEFLTYFQNEAQLEKSRLLSDRFSAERPKGSFSTLEIQRTEQGDSAMYLCASSRPDRDNEKLFFGSGTQLSVL.